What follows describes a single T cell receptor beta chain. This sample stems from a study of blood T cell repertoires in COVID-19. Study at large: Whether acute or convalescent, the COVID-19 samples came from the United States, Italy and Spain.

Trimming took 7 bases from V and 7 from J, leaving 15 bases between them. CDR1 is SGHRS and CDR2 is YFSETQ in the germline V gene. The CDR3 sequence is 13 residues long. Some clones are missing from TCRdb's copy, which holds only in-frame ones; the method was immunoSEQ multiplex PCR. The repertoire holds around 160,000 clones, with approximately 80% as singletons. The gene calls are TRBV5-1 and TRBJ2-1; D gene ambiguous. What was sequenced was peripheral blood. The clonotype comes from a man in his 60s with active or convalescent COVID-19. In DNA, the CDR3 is TGCGCCAGCCTGGATTTAAAAGCGAATGAGCAGTTCTTC. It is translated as CASLDLKANEQFF.